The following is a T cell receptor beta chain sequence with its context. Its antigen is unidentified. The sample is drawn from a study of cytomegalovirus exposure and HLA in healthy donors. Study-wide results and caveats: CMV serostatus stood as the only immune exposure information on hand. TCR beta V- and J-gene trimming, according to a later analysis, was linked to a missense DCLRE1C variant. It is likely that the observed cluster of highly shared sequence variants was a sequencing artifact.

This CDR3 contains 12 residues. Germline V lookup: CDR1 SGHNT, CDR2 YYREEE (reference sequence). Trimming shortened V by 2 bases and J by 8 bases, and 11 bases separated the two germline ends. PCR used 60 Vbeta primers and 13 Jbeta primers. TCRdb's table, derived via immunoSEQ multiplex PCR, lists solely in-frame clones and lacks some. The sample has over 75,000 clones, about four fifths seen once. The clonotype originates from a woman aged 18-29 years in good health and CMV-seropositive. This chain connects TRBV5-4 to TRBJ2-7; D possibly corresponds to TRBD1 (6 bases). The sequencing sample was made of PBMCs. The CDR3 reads CASSFYREKQYF. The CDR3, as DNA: TGTGCCAGCAGCTTTTACAGGGAAAAGCAGTACTTC.